Shown below are 20 T cell receptor beta chains from a single sample sequenced in a study of blood T cell repertoires in COVID-19. Profiling relied on immunoSEQ multiplex PCR, and the TCRdb table lists in-frame clones only, not all of them. Among about 220,000 clones listed, approximately 83% were seen once. Sequencing input: PBMCs or T cells enriched from blood (not recorded which). These receptors were collected from a woman aged 60-70 years who had recovered from COVID-19.

The chain is built from TRBV25-1 and TRBJ2-7; D possibly corresponds to TRBD1 (5 bases). Germline-derived CDR1 and CDR2 are MGHDK and SYGVNS. The CDR3 covers 11 residues. V lost 7 bases to trimming and J lost 3 bases, with 7 bases between them. CDR3 in amino acids: CASTGHYEQYF. CDR3 sequence (DNA): TGTGCCAGCACCGGACACTACGAGCAGTACTTC.

The gene calls are TRBV7-2 and TRBJ2-2, with D unclear. In germline, CDR1 is SGHTA, CDR2 FQGNSA. Trimming cost V 2 bases and J 0 bases, with 7 bases left between them. This CDR3 is built from 15 residues. CDR3: CASSLSSANTGELFF. DNA for the CDR3: TGTGCCAGCAGCTTATCCAGCGCGAACACCGGGGAGCTGTTTTTT. The whole variable domain, remainder taken from reference TRBV7-2 and TRBJ2-2, is GAGVSQSPSNKVTEKGKDVELRCDPISGHTALYWYRQSLGQGLEFLIYFQGNSAPDKSGLPSDRFSAERTGGSVSTLTIQRTQQEDSAVYLCASSLSSANTGELFFGEGSRLTVL.

V is TRBV27 and J is TRBJ1-2; 7 bases map to TRBD1. Trimming at V came to 5 bases and at J to 7 bases, leaving 7 bases not matched to a gene. The CDR3 runs 13 residues. Germline CDR1 and CDR2: MNHEY and SMNVEV (reference sequence). The CDR3 bases are TGTGCCAGCAGTACGGGACAGTACCCTGGCTACACCTTC. This encodes CASSTGQYPGYTF.

In this sample, this clone turned up once. This chain uses TRBV15 with TRBJ1-5; D remains ambiguous. Germline V gene lookup returns CDR1 LNHNV and CDR2 YYDKDF (reference sequence). The CDR3 is 15 amino acids. V was shortened by 0 bases and J by 4 bases, with 10 bases between the two germline ends. In nucleotides, the CDR3 is TGTGCCACCAGCAGAGATCCGGGTGGAAATCAGCCCCAGCATTTT. Protein: CATSRDPGGNQPQHF.

The V and J genes are TRBV10-2 and TRBJ1-5; D is undetermined. Trimming took off 3 bases at V and 0 bases at J, with 6 bases between the two ends. There are 14 residues in the CDR3. The germline CDR1 and CDR2 sequences are WSHSY and SAAADI. Here the CDR3 reads CASSDGSSNQPQHF. CDR3 coding DNA: TGCGCCAGCAGTGATGGGAGTAGCAATCAGCCCCAGCATTTT.

The V gene is TRBV27, the J gene TRBJ1-6; D ambiguous. CDR1 and CDR2 from the germline V gene are MNHEY and SMNVEV (reference sequence). V lost 0 bases, J lost 5 bases, and 11 bases lay in between. The CDR3 is 16 amino acids. The CDR3 loop is CASSLSRVVDNSPLHF. The CDR3 DNA reads TGTGCCAGCAGTTTATCGCGGGTTGTGGATAATTCACCCCTCCACTTT.

The V gene is TRBV18, the J gene TRBJ1-1, with 7 nucleotides matching TRBD1. CDR3 length equals 15 residues. Trimming at V came to 5 bases and at J to 1 base, leaving 7 bases not matched to a gene. From germline, CDR1 is KGHSH and CDR2 LQKENI. The CDR3 nucleotides are TGTGCCAGCTCATCATCACGGACAGGGAACACTGAAGCTTTCTTT. Protein sequence: CASSSSRTGNTEAFF.

J is TRBJ1-3 and V is TRBV18; 8 nucleotides match TRBD1. V shed 4 bases and J 7 bases; nucleotides not matched to a gene: 12. Germline V gives CDR1 KGHSH, CDR2 LQKENI. This CDR3 contains 16 residues. CDR3 coding DNA: TGTGCCAGCTCACTCGACAGGGGATATGGAGTTAACACCATATATTTT. It translates to CASSLDRGYGVNTIYF.

The J gene is TRBJ2-5, the V gene TRBV2; TRBD2 matches 11 bases. This CDR3 is built from 16 residues. From germline, CDR1 is SNHLY and CDR2 FYNNEI. V was clipped by 0 bases and J by 5 bases; unmatched bases: 5. CDR3 DNA sequence: TGTGCCAGCAGTGAAGCGGTAGCGGGGGGGCTGGAGACCCAGTACTTC. Protein product: CASSEAVAGGLETQYF.

The chain employs TRBV6-6 and TRBJ2-1; D remains unclear. CDR3 length equals 15 residues. Germline CDR1 is MNHNY and CDR2 is SVGAGI (reference sequence). V lost 0 bases and J 9 bases, leaving 15 bases between the germline ends. CDR3: CASSYSITVPGEQFF. The CDR3, as DNA: TGTGCCAGCAGTTACTCGATTACGGTCCCGGGTGAGCAGTTCTTC.

The rearrangement links TRBV6-5 to TRBJ2-5, with 12 bases lining up with TRBD2. This CDR3 comprises 15 residues. The V gene end was trimmed by 4 bases and the J gene end by 4 bases; junction bases not matched to a gene: 4. Germline CDR1 is MNHEY and CDR2 is SVGAGI. Written as DNA, the CDR3 is TGTGCCAGCAGTTCCGGACTAGCGGGGCGAGAGACCCAGTACTTC. Protein sequence: CASSSGLAGRETQYF.

The V call is TRBV5-6, the J call TRBJ1-4; D might be TRBD1 (6 bases). The length of the CDR3 is 15 residues. Germline CDR1 and CDR2: SGHDT and YYEEEE. V was pared by 3 bases and J by 8 bases, with 17 bases between. In DNA, the CDR3 is TGTGCCAGCAGCTCGCCACAGGGTGGAGAAGAAAAACTGTTTTTT. Residues: CASSSPQGGEEKLFF.

The rearrangement links TRBV5-4 to TRBJ2-1; unclear D gene. From germline, CDR1 is SGHNT and CDR2 YYREEE (reference sequence). The V end was cut by 0 bases, the J end by 0 bases, with 13 bases between. CDR3 length: 17 residues. CDR3 DNA: TGTGCCAGCAGCTTGGGAGGCAGTTCAAGCTCCTACAATGAGCAGTTCTTC. It encodes CASSLGGSSSSYNEQFF. The full variable domain, in which reference TRBV5-4 and TRBJ2-1 provide the parts outside the CDR3, is ETGVTQSPTHLIKTRGQQVTLRCSSQSGHNTVSWYQQALGQGPQFIFQYYREEENGRGNFPPRFSGLQFPNYSSELNVNALELDDSALYLCASSLGGSSSSYNEQFFGPGTRLTVL.

A few counts support this clone. The chain couples TRBV5-1 to TRBJ1-6; 7 bases line up with TRBD1. Trimming removed 7 bases from V and 3 bases from J; junction bases left unmatched: 7. In germline, CDR1 is SGHRS, CDR2 YFSETQ. The CDR3 contains 15 residues. The CDR3 bases are TGCGCCAGCTCGACAGGGTTGAACTATAATTCACCCCTCCACTTT. It encodes CASSTGLNYNSPLHF.

DNA of the CDR3: TGTGCTAGTGGTTTGGGGACAGGGAGGGAGACCCAGTACTTC. It translates to CASGLGTGRETQYF. The V call is TRBV12-5, the J call TRBJ2-5, with 8 bases identical to TRBD1. CDR1 is LGHNT and CDR2 is FRNRAP in the germline V gene. There are 14 residues in the CDR3. The ends lost 1 base at V and 5 bases at J; junction bases unmatched: 3. The full variable domain, rest sourced from reference TRBV12-5 and TRBJ2-5, is DARVTQTPRHKVTEMGQEVTMRCQPILGHNTVFWYRQTMMQGLELLAYFRNRAPLDDSGMPKDRFSAEMPDATLATLKIQPSEPRDSAVYFCASGLGTGRETQYFGPGTRLLVL.

J is TRBJ1-5 and V is TRBV2, with TRBD1 matching over 7 bases. The CDR3 is 15 amino acids. V lost 9 bases and J lost 0; bases outside the gene matches: 8. Germline lookup yields CDR1 SNHLY and CDR2 FYNNEI. Written as DNA, the CDR3 is TGTGCCAGTCTACAGGGGATCCATAGCAATCAGCCCCAGCATTTT. As protein: CASLQGIHSNQPQHF.

There are a few counts of this clone. The V and J genes are TRBV11-2 and TRBJ1-1; D call uncertain. The CDR3 consists of 14 residues. The V gene's germline CDR1 is SGHAT and CDR2 FQNNGV. Between the trimmed V and J ends, which lost 3 bases and 1 base, there was a span of 9 bases. The DNA of the CDR3 is TGTGCCAGCAGCTTGTGGGAGGGGAACACTGAAGCTTTCTTT. Translation: CASSLWEGNTEAFF.

The chain has TRBV2 and TRBJ1-5; TRBD1 aligns across 8 bases. This CDR3 comprises 15 residues. J gave up 2 bases and V 8 bases, and 8 bases lay outside the gene matches. From germline, CDR1 is SNHLY and CDR2 FYNNEI. The CDR3 sequence is CASAQGQGGNQPQHF. In DNA form, the CDR3 reads TGTGCCAGCGCACAAGGACAGGGCGGCAATCAGCCCCAGCATTTT.

This chain connects TRBV11-2 to TRBJ2-3; TRBD1 matches at 7 bases. This CDR3 spans 16 amino acids. After removal of 3 bases from V and 0 bases from J, the junction contained 6 bases not matched to a gene. Germline CDR1 and CDR2: SGHAT and FQNNGV. CDR3 residues: CASSFERDSSTDTQYF. CDR3 coding DNA: TGTGCCAGCAGCTTCGAAAGGGACAGTAGCACAGATACGCAGTATTTT.

The chain recombines TRBV27 with TRBJ1-2; D is uncertain. This CDR3 comprises 13 residues. Germline CDR1 is MNHEY and CDR2 is SMNVEV (reference sequence). Trimming took 0 bases from V and 8 from J, leaving 10 bases between them. The CDR3 loop reads CASSLSYGGGYTF. The DNA of the CDR3 is TGTGCCAGCAGTTTATCGTACGGCGGGGGCTACACCTTC.